The entry below gives a single T cell receptor beta chain sequence along with its context. Per the authors' pipeline: Estimation of nucleated cell counts relied on the amplification of reference gene primers. Data came from immunoSEQ multiplex PCR; TCRdb stores just in-frame clones and leaves some out. From that table come the V and J calls and clone size; the DNA was used to work out D and trimming. The table lists about 210,000 clones, 80% to 90% of them singletons. The data were taken from a study of blood T cell repertoires in COVID-19. At the level of the study: The origin of the acute and convalescent COVID-19 samples was the United States, Italy and Spain. Sources were T cells, B-cell-depleted T cells, or PBMCs; the material itself was cDNA or gDNA.

This CDR3 contains 13 residues. Germline-derived CDR1 and CDR2 are LNHDA and SQIVND (reference sequence). V was pared by 5 bases and J by 0 bases, with 7 bases between. V and J are TRBV19 and TRBJ1-1; D not resolved. Sequenced material: peripheral blood. The clonotype was recovered from a man in his forties or fifties with active or convalescent COVID-19. The CDR3 loop reads CASSREVNTEAFF. CDR3 nucleotides: TGTGCCAGTAGTCGAGAAGTGAACACTGAAGCTTTCTTT.